Each of the 26 T cell receptor beta chains below was sequenced from the same sample in a study of regulatory T cells in long-lasting Graves disease listed by TCRdb under 2021. Sample time point, as interpreted from the label and publication: persistent/refractory GD, antithyroid drugs over 5 years with positive TRAb. RNA was extracted from PBMCs in TRIzol for both TCR sequencing and RNA sequencing. The method behind the library was multiplex PCR. Sequenced using an Illumina HiSeq 4000. iRepertoire HTBI primers and Arm-PCR amplification of CDR3 regions were used to construct TCR beta libraries. The raw public data were reprocessed by TCRdb itself: fastp quality trimming at Q25, MiXCR clonotype calling, in-frame beta chains only. Every distinct CDR3 protein forms one entry, paired with its most common genes and DNA. This sample is represented by 420,000 or so distinct CDR3 sequences; 23% of them were singletons. Of the sample, about a quarter falls within the top ten clones.

This specimen was peripheral blood mononuclear cells (PBMCs), taken when the disease was refractory, from a patient treated with antithyroid drugs. The receptors here all came from a female donor with Graves disease.

Regarding this clonotype: Sequence at one end of the junction differs from germline and may be a read error. The V call is TRBV2, the J call TRBJ1-5, with TRBD1 matching 7 bases. The J call is doubtful: the DNA matches TRBJ1-6 better. Germline-derived CDR1 and CDR2 are SNHLY and FYNNEI. This CDR3 is built from 15 residues. This CDR3 reads CASTEDRVYNSPLHF. The CDR3, as DNA: TGTGCCAGCACTGAAGACAGGGTCTATAATTCACCCCTCCACTTT.

This clonotype was counted a few times. The junction departs from germline at one end; a sequencing error may be responsible. This chain links TRBV2 with TRBJ2-2, with 7 bases lining up with TRBD1. CDR3 size: 16 residues. Germline V gives CDR1 SNHLY, CDR2 FYNNEI. The DNA for the CDR3 is TGTGCCAGCGGATTTCGACAGGGCCGGAGCACCGGGGAGCTGCTTTTT. Translation: CASGFRQGRSTGELLF. The whole variable domain, remainder taken from reference TRBV2 and TRBJ2-2, is EPEVTQTPSHQVTQMGQEVILRCVPISNHLYFYWYRQILGQKVEFLVSFYNNEISEKSEIFDDQFSVERPDGSNFTLKIRSTKLEDSAMYFCASGFRQGRSTGELLFGEGSRLTVL.

V usage is TRBV2 and J usage is TRBJ2-3, with D possibly matching TRBD1 (6 bases). CDR1 and CDR2 (germline): SNHLY, FYNNEI. V shed 4 bases and J shed 2 bases, with 7 bases lying between them. The CDR3 is 13 amino acids. CDR3 protein: CASSGQVTDTQYF. In DNA form, the CDR3 reads TGTGCCAGCAGTGGACAGGTCACAGATACGCAGTATTTT. Full variable domain (remainder filled in from reference TRBV2 and TRBJ2-3): EPEVTQTPSHQVTQMGQEVILRCVPISNHLYFYWYRQILGQKVEFLVSFYNNEISEKSEIFDDQFSVERPDGSNFTLKIRSTKLEDSAMYFCASSGQVTDTQYFGPGTRLTVL.

The table lists this clonotype with many counts. The genes are TRBV20-1 and TRBJ2-4; D is possibly TRBD2 (6 bases). Germline values: CDR1 DFQATT, CDR2 SNEGSKA (reference sequence). The CDR3 runs to 14 residues. Between the trimmed V and J ends, which lost 0 bases and 8 bases, there was a span of 14 bases. The CDR3: CSARDRLDFDIQYF. CDR3 bases: TGCAGTGCTAGAGATCGACTAGACTTCGACATTCAGTACTTC.

This clonotype has ten or more counts. The V gene is TRBV28, the J gene TRBJ1-1; TRBD1 might be the D (6 bases). Between the trimmed V and J ends, which lost 6 bases and 0 bases, there was a span of 11 bases. CDR1 and CDR2 from the germline V gene are MDHEN and SYDVKM. The CDR3 has 14 residues. The CDR3 DNA reads TGTGCCAGCAGGCTCACAGGGATGAACACTGAAGCTTTCTTT. It translates to CASRLTGMNTEAFF.

V and J are TRBV6-5 and TRBJ2-7, with 7 bases identical to TRBD2. V trimming: 2 bases; J trimming: 2 bases; junction bases outside the gene matches: 6. This CDR3 comprises 15 residues. Germline lookup yields CDR1 MNHEY and CDR2 SVGAGI. CDR3 sequence reads: CASSYNSGQTYEQYF. DNA for the CDR3: TGTGCCAGCAGTTACAATAGCGGGCAAACCTACGAGCAGTACTTC.

This chain connects TRBV5-1 to TRBJ2-7; D gene unclear. The CDR3 is 13 residues long. Trimming took off 0 bases at V and 2 bases at J, with 6 bases between the two ends. CDR1 and CDR2 from the germline V gene are SGHRS and YFSETQ. In DNA form, the CDR3 reads TGCGCCAGCAGCTTGGGGGCACCCTACGAGCAGTACTTC. Protein product: CASSLGAPYEQYF.

The rearrangement joins TRBV24-1 to TRBJ2-3; tentative D call: TRBD2 (5 bases). CDR1 is KGHDR and CDR2 is SFDVKD in the germline V gene. Trimming pared 3 bases from V and 0 bases from J, leaving 9 bases between. The CDR3 runs to 15 residues. The CDR3 DNA sequence: TGTGCCACCAGTGATCGACTACTTAGCACAGATACGCAGTATTTT. Encoded protein: CATSDRLLSTDTQYF.

This clonotype was counted at least ten times. This chain links TRBV12-3 or TRBV12-4 with TRBJ1-6; D perhaps matches TRBD1 (5 bases). This CDR3 comprises 14 residues. V was cut by 6 bases and J by 6 bases, with 12 bases left in between. Here the CDR3 DNA reads TGTGCCAGCAGACGCCCCGGGACTAATTCACCCCTCCACTTT. Protein sequence: CASRRPGTNSPLHF.

The table lists this clonotype with a few counts. The V and J genes are TRBV16 and TRBJ1-1; D is ambiguous. Germline V gene lookup returns CDR1 KGHSY and CDR2 FQNENV. Between the trimmed V and J ends, which lost 5 bases and 8 bases, there was a span of 12 bases. This CDR3 has 12 amino acids. CDR3 sequence: CASSYNYREAFF. The CDR3 region has the DNA TGTGCCAGCAGCTATAATTACAGAGAAGCTTTCTTT.

This clonotype was detected a few times. V and J are TRBV3-1 and TRBJ2-7, with 9 positions matching TRBD2. Germline values: CDR1 LGHDT, CDR2 YNNKEL (reference sequence). The ends lost 1 base at V and 3 bases at J; junction bases unmatched: 7. CDR3 length equals 16 residues. DNA of the CDR3: TGTGCCAGCAGCCAAGTTTCTCCTAGCGGGGACTACGAGCAGTACTTC. It is translated as CASSQVSPSGDYEQYF.

Ten or more counts support this clonotype. The V and J genes are TRBV7-9 and TRBJ2-5; D is ambiguous. Germline V gene data show CDR1 as SEHNR and CDR2 as FQNEAQ (reference sequence). V shed 8 bases and J shed 5 bases, with 15 bases lying between them. The CDR3 consists of 13 residues. CDR3 coding DNA: TGTGCCAGCGGCCACTCGGTCGGTGAGACCCAGTACTTC. It translates to CASGHSVGETQYF.

In its sample, this clonotype was seen many times. This chain connects TRBV2 to TRBJ1-6, with D unresolved. The germline gives CDR1 SNHLY, CDR2 FYNNEI. The CDR3 runs 15 residues. V lost 1 base and J 6 bases, leaving 10 bases between the germline ends. DNA for the CDR3: TGTGCCAGCAGTGAAGAAAGACCTCCTAATTCACCCCTCCACTTT. This gives the protein CASSEERPPNSPLHF.

For this clonotype: A read error is possible here, since a much larger clone lies one base away. The chain uses TRBV20-1 and TRBJ2-7, with TRBD2 identical over 7 bases. The CDR3 is 13 residues long. Germline lookup yields CDR1 DFQATT and CDR2 SNEGSKA (reference sequence). The CDR3 nucleotides are TGCAGTGCTAGGGGGGAGGGTTTTTACGAGCAGTGCTTC. Translating it yields CSARGEGFYEQCF.

This clonotype was found many times. CDR3 DNA sequence: TGTGCCAGCAGTCAAGGGAGTCTGGTGGATGGCTACACCTTC. Encoded protein: CASSQGSLVDGYTF. The chain is built from TRBV2 and TRBJ1-2; D unresolved. CDR3 size: 14 residues. Trimming cost V 5 bases and J 6 bases, with 16 bases left between them. Germline V gene data show CDR1 as SNHLY and CDR2 as FYNNEI.

The rearrangement joins TRBV28 to TRBJ2-5, with 7 bases identical to TRBD1. The CDR3 spans 13 residues. Losses at the gene ends were 5 bases for V and 4 bases for J; bases not matched to a gene: 4. Germline-derived CDR1 and CDR2 are MDHEN and SYDVKM. CDR3 region: CASSPRQGETQYF. CDR3 coding DNA: TGTGCCAGCAGTCCTCGACAGGGAGAGACCCAGTACTTC.

The gene calls are TRBV4-1 and TRBJ2-4; a possible D gene is TRBD2 (6 bases). Germline assignment: CDR1 MGHRA and CDR2 YSYEKL. This CDR3 is 14 amino acids long. Trimming took 5 bases from V and 6 from J, leaving 14 bases between them. This chain's CDR3 is CASSTDLAINIQYF. The DNA for the CDR3 is TGCGCCAGCAGCACGGATCTAGCGATAAACATTCAGTACTTC.

V gene TRBV7-2 combines with J gene TRBJ2-3, with a possible D match to TRBD1 (5 bases). Trimming took 0 bases from V and 2 from J, leaving 9 bases between them. This CDR3 has 15 residues. Germline CDR1 and CDR2: SGHTA and FQGNSA. CDR3 sequence: CASSLAGHTTDTQYF. CDR3 DNA: TGTGCCAGCAGCTTAGCCGGACACACCACAGATACGCAGTATTTT.

V gene TRBV25-1 combines with J gene TRBJ1-3; 9 nucleotides match TRBD1. CDR3 length: 16 amino acids. Germline V gene lookup returns CDR1 MGHDK and CDR2 SYGVNS. The J segment lost 3 bases and the V segment lost 1 base, leaving 4 bases of the junction unmatched. CDR3 bases: TGTGCCAGCAGTGAATCCGCGACAGGGGGTGGAAACACCATATATTTT. Translating gives CASSESATGGGNTIYF.

The chain recombines TRBV11-2 with TRBJ1-1; 8 bases line up with TRBD1. Germline V CDR1 and CDR2: SGHAT, FQNNGV. The CDR3 totals 19 residues. V trimming: 5 bases; J trimming: 5 bases; junction bases outside the gene matches: 22. The CDR3 DNA sequence: TGTGCCAGCAGCCTCGGAGGACAGGGTGGATTGGCATTTGGGACTGAAGCTTTCTTT. It is translated as CASSLGGQGGLAFGTEAFF.

This clonotype has just a few counts. The chain carries TRBV6-2 or TRBV6-3 and TRBJ1-6; D remains ambiguous. This CDR3 comprises 14 residues. Trimming removed 0 bases at V and 9 bases at J, with 9 bases between. Germline V gene lookup returns CDR1 MNHEY and CDR2 SVGEGT. CDR3 nucleotide sequence: TGTGCCAGCAGTTACTCGAATAATGCTTCACCCCTCCACTTT. Its protein product is CASSYSNNASPLHF.

This clonotype was picked up a small number of times. This rearrangement joins TRBV11-2 to TRBJ2-7; no definite D call. CDR3 length equals 15 residues. Germline V gene sequence: CDR1 SGHAT, CDR2 FQNNGV. Trimming removed 3 bases at V and 3 bases at J, with 15 bases between. This CDR3 is CASSFDSNSLYEQYF. CDR3 in DNA: TGTGCCAGCAGCTTTGATTCGAACTCACTCTACGAGCAGTACTTC.

J is TRBJ2-1 and V is TRBV11-1, with D tentatively TRBD1 or TRBD2 (6 bases each). Germline CDR1 and CDR2: SGHAT and FQDESV (reference sequence). The CDR3 has 14 residues. Trimming removed 1 base at V and 4 bases at J, with 8 bases between. CDR3 DNA: TGTGCCAGCAGCTTAGAGGGGGGATACAATGAGCAGTTCTTC. This gives the protein CASSLEGGYNEQFF.

This clonotype has a count of ten or more. V and J are TRBV28 and TRBJ2-3; unclear D gene. V was clipped by 4 bases and J by 6 bases, with 14 bases between them. Germline V gene data show CDR1 as MDHEN and CDR2 as SYDVKM. The CDR3 length is 14 residues. Here the CDR3 reads CASSSEGPTDTQYF. The CDR3 DNA is TGTGCCAGCAGTTCGGAAGGCCCAACGGATACGCAGTATTTT.

Only a few counts were recorded for this clonotype. V is TRBV13 and J is TRBJ2-3, with 8 bases identical to TRBD2. Germline V gene data show CDR1 as PRHDT and CDR2 as FYEKMQ (reference sequence). Trimming took 2 bases from V and 4 from J; bases not matched to a gene: 5. CDR3 length: 15 residues. CDR3 region: CASSLSGGGADTQYF. The DNA for the CDR3 is TGTGCCAGCAGCTTATCGGGAGGGGGGGCAGATACGCAGTATTTT.

This clonotype was seen many times. This chain links TRBV27 with TRBJ2-7; D ambiguous. The ends were cut back, 4 bases at V and 4 bases at J, with 23 bases in the middle. CDR3 length equals 17 residues. Germline V lookup: CDR1 MNHEY, CDR2 SMNVEV (reference sequence). CDR3 amino acids: CASSSPGRLPLAYEQYF. The CDR3, as DNA: TGTGCCAGCAGTTCACCGGGTCGACTCCCCCTTGCTTACGAGCAGTACTTC.